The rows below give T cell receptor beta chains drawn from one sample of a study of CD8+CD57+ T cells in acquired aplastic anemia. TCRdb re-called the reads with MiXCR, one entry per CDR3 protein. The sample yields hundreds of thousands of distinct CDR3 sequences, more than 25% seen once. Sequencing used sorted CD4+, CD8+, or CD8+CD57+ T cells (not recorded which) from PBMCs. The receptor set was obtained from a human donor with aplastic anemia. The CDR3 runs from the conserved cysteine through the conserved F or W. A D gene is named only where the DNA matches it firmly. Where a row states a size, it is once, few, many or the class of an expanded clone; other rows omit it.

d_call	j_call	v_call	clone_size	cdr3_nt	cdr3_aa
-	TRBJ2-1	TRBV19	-	TGTGCCAGTAGTATGCGGACCAGCTCCTACAATGAGCAGTTCTTC	CASSMRTSSYNEQFF
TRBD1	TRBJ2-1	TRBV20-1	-	TGCAGTGCTGAGGGGGCTAGGTCCTACAATGAGCAGTTCTTC	CSAEGARSYNEQFF
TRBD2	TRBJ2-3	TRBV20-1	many	TGCAGTGCTAGGGCTATGGGACTAGCGGGAGGAACCACAGATACGCAGTATTTT	CSARAMGLAGGTTDTQYF
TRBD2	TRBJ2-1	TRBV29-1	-	TGCAGCGCCCTGGTTAGGGCTAGCGGAGCTAATGAGCAGTTCTTC	CSALVRASGANEQFF
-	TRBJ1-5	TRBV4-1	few	TGCGCCAGCAGCCAAGGCATGTATCAGCCCCAGCATTTT	CASSQGMYQPQHF
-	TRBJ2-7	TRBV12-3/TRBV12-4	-	TGTGCCAGCACCTTTTCGGGATTCGCCTACGAGCAGTACTTC	CASTFSGFAYEQYF
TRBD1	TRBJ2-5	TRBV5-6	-	TGTGCCAGCAGCCAATCGACAGGGGATGGGACCCAGTACTTC	CASSQSTGDGTQYF
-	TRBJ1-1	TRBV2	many	TGTGCCAGCAGTGAAGTGTGGGCAGGGGATGAAGCTTTCTTT	CASSEVWAGDEAFF
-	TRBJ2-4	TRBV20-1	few	TGTTCGGGTTCAAGAAACATTCAGTACTTC	CSGSRNIQYF
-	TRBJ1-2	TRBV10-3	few	TGTGCCATCAGTGAGTCGCAGGAGTTTGGCTACACCTTC	CAISESQEFGYTF
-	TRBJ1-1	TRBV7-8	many	TGTGCCAGCAGCTTCGGCGCATTCACTGAAGCTTTCTTT	CASSFGAFTEAFF
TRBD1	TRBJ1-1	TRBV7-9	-	TGTGCCAGCAGCCGGACAGGGACCAACACTGAAGCTTTCTTT	CASSRTGTNTEAFF
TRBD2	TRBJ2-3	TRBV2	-	TGTGCCAGCAGTGTTCGGGGGGACACAGATACGCAGTATTTT	CASSVRGDTDTQYF
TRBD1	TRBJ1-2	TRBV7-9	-	TGTGCCAGCAGCTTCAGGGGGGGTTATGGCTACACCTTC	CASSFRGGYGYTF
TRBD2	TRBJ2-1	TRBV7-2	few	TGTGCCAGCAGCCCACATGTTGCGGGGGGCTCCTACAATGAGCAGTTCTTC	CASSPHVAGGSYNEQFF
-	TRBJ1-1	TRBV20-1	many	TGCAGTGCTAGTGGCAGGAGTTCTGAAGCTTTCTTT	CSASGRSSEAFF
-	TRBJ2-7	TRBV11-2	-	TGTGCCAGCAGCTTATTCCGGGAAGGCGAGCAGTACTTC	CASSLFREGEQYF
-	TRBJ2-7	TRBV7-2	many	TGTGCCAGCAGCTTACGATTGGGTGGCTCCTACGAGCAGTACTTC	CASSLRLGGSYEQYF
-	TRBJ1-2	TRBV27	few	TGTGCCAGCAGTCTACGCCTGGGGGGGGCTTTAGGTGGCTACACCTTC	CASSLRLGGALGGYTF
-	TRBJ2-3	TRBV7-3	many	TGTGCCAGCAGCTTAAGTCCTTCGGATACGCAGTATTTT	CASSLSPSDTQYF
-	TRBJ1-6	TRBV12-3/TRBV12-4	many	TGTGCCAGCACCGCCCCCTCCGTGAATGTTCAGTTCTCCTATAATTCACCCCTCCACTTT	CASTAPSVNVQFSYNSPLHF
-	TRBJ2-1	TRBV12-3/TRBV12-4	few	TGTGCCAGCACACCATCCGGGAGTGCTGTTGAGCAGTTCTTC	CASTPSGSAVEQFF
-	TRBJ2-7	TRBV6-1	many	TGTGCCAGCAGTGACTACGAGCAGTACTTC	CASSDYEQYF
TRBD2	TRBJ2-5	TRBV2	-	TGTGCCAGCAGTTATGGAGCGGGAGGAGAGACCCAGTACTTC	CASSYGAGGETQYF
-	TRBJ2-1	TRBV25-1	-	TGTGCCAGCAGTGAGAGTCAATCCTCCTACAATGAGCAGTTCTTC	CASSESQSSYNEQFF
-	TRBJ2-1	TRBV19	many	TGTGCCAGTAGTACAACGGTGTACAATGAGCAGTTCTTC	CASSTTVYNEQFF
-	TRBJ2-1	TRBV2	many	TGTGCCAGCAGTGGCAGGGAAAGGCAGTTCTTC	CASSGRERQFF
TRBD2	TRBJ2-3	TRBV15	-	TGTGCCACCAGCAGAGATCGGCGGGGGGCCACAGATACGCAGTATTTT	CATSRDRRGATDTQYF
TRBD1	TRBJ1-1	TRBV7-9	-	TGTGCCTGCTACAGGGGAACAATGAACACTGAAGCTTTCTTT	CACYRGTMNTEAFF
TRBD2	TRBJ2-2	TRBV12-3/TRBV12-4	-	TGTGCCAGCAGCTGGACTAGGGGTTCGGCGAACACCGGGGAGCTGTTTTTT	CASSWTRGSANTGELFF
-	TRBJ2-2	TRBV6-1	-	TGTGCCAGCAGCCGACTGGCCGGGGAGCTGTTTTTT	CASSRLAGELFF
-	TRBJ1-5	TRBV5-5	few	TGTGCCAGCAGTTGGGACCGGGACGGGCCCCAGCATTTT	CASSWDRDGPQHF
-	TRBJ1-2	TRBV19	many	TGTGCCAGTAGTATTTTAGGGCTGGAGGGCTACACCTTC	CASSILGLEGYTF
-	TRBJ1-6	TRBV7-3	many	TGTGCCAGCAGCTTAAGATATAATTCACCCCTCCACTTT	CASSLRYNSPLHF
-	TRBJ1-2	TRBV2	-	TGTGCCAGCAGTGAAGAACAGTTCTATGGCTACACCTTC	CASSEEQFYGYTF
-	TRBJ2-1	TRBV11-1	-	TGTGCCAGCAGCTTAGCTGTTTCCAGGGGAATAGGACACAATGAGCAGTTCTTC	CASSLAVSRGIGHNEQFF
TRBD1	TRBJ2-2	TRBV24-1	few	TGTGCCACCAGTGAAGCCAGGGGGCACACCGGGGAGCTGTTTTTT	CATSEARGHTGELFF
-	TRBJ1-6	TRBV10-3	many	TGTGCCATCAGTGAGCCCAATCAGTCTACTTCAAATTCACCCCTCCACTTT	CAISEPNQSTSNSPLHF
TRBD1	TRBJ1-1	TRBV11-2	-	TGTGCCAGCAGCTACGACCCGACCAGGGGGAACACTGGAGCTTTCTTT	CASSYDPTRGNTGAFF
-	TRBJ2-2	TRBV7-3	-	TGTGCCAGCAGTTCAGGCAGGGGTTTCAGCGGGGAGCTGTTTTTT	CASSSGRGFSGELFF
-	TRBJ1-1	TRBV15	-	TGTGCCACCAGCAGAAGTCTACAGCTCGAGGGCATAAACACTGAAGCTTTCTTT	CATSRSLQLEGINTEAFF
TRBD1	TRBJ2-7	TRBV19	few	TGTGCCAGTACCGCCGGGACAGAGAGCTCCTACGAGCAGTGCTTC	CASTAGTESSYEQCF
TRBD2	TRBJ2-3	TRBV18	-	TGTGCCAGCTCGAATCTAGCGGGGGGCGGCACAGATACGCAGTATTTT	CASSNLAGGGTDTQYF
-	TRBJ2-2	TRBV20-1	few	TGCAGTGCTAGAGATCTTAGCGCGAACACCGGGGAGCTGTTTTTT	CSARDLSANTGELFF
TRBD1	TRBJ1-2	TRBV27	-	TGTGCCAGCAGCGCTGACAGGGGCCCAATCTATGGCTACACCTTC	CASSADRGPIYGYTF
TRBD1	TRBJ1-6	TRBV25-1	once	TGTGCCAGCAGTGACGGGACAGGGAAGAGTTCACCCCTCCACTTT	CASSDGTGKSSPLHF